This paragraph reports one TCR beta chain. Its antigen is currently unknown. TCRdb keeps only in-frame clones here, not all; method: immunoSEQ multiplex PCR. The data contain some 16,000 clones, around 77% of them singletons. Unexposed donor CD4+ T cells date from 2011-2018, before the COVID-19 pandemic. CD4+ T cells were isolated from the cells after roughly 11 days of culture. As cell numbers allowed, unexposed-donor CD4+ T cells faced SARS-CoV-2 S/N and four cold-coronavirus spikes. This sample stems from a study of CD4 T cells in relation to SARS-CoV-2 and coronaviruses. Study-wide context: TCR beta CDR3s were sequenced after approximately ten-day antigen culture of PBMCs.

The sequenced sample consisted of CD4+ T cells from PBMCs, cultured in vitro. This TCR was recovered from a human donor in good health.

The CDR3 loop is CASSWDRVNTEAFF. The CDR3 coding sequence is TGTGCCAGCAGTTGGGACAGGGTGAACACTGAAGCTTTCTTT. V gene TRBV6-5 combines with J gene TRBJ1-1, with TRBD1 matching over 9 bases. V lost 4 bases to trimming and J lost 0 bases; unmatched junction nucleotides: 0. Looked up from germline, CDR1 is MNHEY and CDR2 is SVGAGI. This CDR3 has 14 amino acids.